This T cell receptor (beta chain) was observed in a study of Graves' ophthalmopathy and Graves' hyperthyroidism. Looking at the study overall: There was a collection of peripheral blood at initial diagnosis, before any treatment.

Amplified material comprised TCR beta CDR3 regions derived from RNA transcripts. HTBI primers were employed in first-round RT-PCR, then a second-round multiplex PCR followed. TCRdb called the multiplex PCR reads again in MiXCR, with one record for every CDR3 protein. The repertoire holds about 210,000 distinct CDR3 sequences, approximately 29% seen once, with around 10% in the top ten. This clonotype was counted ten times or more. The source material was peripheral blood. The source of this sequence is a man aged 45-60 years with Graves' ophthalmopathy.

The DNA for the CDR3 is TGTGCCAGCAGTGACGGGTGGGGCGGGGATCAGCCCCAGCATTTT. Its translation: CASSDGWGGDQPQHF. J is TRBJ1-5 and V is TRBV6-1; TRBD1 might be the D (5 bases). CDR1 is MNHNS, CDR2 SASEGT, per germline. CDR3 length: 15 amino acids. Trimming removed 3 bases from V and 5 bases from J, with 14 bases in between.